The source of this T cell receptor (beta chain) is a study of OX40 agonist ivuxolimab in advanced cancers. The CDR3 spans 14 residues. Germline values: CDR1 LGHNA, CDR2 YSLEER. Trimming took 0 bases from V and 5 from J, leaving 11 bases between them. Concerning this clone itself: What it binds is unknown.

Patients were ineligible given autoimmune disease history or systemic immunosuppression. Collection of blood occurred at baseline, at cycle 4 day 1, and at cycle 7 day 1. Some clones are missing from TCRdb's copy, which holds only in-frame ones; the method was immunoSEQ multiplex PCR. The sample records 65,000 to 95,000 clones, around 90% being singletons. The study's findings and limits: Clonal expansion in partial responders at 0.1-3.0 mg/kg ranked among the lowest.

Sample: CD4+ or CD8+ T cells sorted from blood, taken in a trial of the OX40 agonist ivuxolimab. The sequence came from an adult with an advanced solid tumor such as melanoma, head and neck, liver or kidney cancer. This sequence joins TRBV4-3 and TRBJ2-7, with D possibly TRBD2 on 6 matching bases. The DNA for the CDR3 is TGCGCCAGCAGCCAAGAGGAGGGAGCTAACGAGCAGTACTTC. Its translation is CASSQEEGANEQYF.